This T cell receptor beta chain was identified in a study of beta chain features in type 1 diabetes. The investigators reverse transcribed all of the isolated RNA, so they sequenced expressed TCRB transcripts. Assay: immunoSEQ multiplex PCR; the TCRdb copy retains only in-frame clones and omits some. Seen here are around 500,000 clones, 30% observed once, and the top ten hold roughly 0.066%. The table lists this clone with a few counts. This CDR3 region has 15 residues. Germline V gene sequence: CDR1 MDHEN, CDR2 SYDVKM. Losses at the gene ends were 5 bases for V and 2 bases for J; bases not matched to a gene: 5.

The sample taken for sequencing was naive CD4+ T cells from blood. This chain connects TRBV28 to TRBJ2-1, with TRBD1 matching 8 bases. This sequence originates from a young man in good health. The CDR3 sequence: CASSPNRGTYNEQFF. The CDR3 DNA follows: TGTGCCAGCAGTCCCAACAGGGGGACCTACAATGAGCAGTTCTTC.